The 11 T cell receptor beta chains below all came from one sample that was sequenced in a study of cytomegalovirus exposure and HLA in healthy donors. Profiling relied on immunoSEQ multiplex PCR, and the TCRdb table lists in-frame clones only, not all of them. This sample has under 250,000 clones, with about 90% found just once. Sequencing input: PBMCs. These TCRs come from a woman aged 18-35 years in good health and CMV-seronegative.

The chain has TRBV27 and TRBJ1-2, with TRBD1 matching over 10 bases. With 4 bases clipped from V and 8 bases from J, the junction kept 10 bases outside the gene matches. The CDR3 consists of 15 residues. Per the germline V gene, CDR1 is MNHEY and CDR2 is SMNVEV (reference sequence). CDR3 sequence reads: CASSSFGQGVWGYTF. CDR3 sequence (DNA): TGTGCCAGCAGTTCGTTCGGACAGGGGGTTTGGGGCTACACCTTC.

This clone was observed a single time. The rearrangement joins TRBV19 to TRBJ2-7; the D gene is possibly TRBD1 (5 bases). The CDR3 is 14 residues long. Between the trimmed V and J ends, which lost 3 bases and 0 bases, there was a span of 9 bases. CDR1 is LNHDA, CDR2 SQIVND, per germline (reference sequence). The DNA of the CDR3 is TGTGCCAGTAGTATTTTTGACAGCTCCTACGAGCAGTACTTC. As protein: CASSIFDSSYEQYF.

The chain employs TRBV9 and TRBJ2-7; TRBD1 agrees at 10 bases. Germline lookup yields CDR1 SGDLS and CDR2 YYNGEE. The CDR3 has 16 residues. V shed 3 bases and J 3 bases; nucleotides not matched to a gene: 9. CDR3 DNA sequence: TGTGCCAGCAGCGCGACGGACAGGGGGATGGACTACGAGCAGTACTTC. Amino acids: CASSATDRGMDYEQYF.

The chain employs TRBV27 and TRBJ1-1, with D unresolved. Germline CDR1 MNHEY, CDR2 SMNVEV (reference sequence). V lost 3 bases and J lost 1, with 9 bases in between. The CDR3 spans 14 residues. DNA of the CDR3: TGTGCCAGCAGTTTTAGTAGAGGGAACACTGAAGCTTTCTTT. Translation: CASSFSRGNTEAFF.

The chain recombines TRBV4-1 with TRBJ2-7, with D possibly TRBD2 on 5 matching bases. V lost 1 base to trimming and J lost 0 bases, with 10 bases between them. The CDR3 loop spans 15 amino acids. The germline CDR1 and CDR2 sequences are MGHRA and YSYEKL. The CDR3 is CASSQGAGSSYEQYF. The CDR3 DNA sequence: TGCGCCAGCAGCCAAGGGGCGGGCAGCTCCTACGAGCAGTACTTC.

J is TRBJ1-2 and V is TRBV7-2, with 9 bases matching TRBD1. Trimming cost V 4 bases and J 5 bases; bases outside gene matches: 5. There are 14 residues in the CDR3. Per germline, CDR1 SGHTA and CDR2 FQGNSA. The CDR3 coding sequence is TGTGCCAGCAGCTACCGGACAGGGGAGTATGGCTACACCTTC. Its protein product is CASSYRTGEYGYTF.

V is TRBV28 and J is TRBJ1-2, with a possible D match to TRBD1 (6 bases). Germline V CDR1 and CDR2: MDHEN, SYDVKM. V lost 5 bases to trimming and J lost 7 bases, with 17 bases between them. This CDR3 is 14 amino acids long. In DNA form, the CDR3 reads TGTGCCAGCAGTCCGGGACACCTATTGGGTGGCTACACCTTC. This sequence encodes CASSPGHLLGGYTF.

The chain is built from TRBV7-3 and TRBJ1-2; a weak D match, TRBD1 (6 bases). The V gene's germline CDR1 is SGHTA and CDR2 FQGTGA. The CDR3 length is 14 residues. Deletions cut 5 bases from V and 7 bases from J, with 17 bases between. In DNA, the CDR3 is TGTGCCAGCAGCCCCGCGGGGGCGGAAATTGGCTACACCTTC. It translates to CASSPAGAEIGYTF.

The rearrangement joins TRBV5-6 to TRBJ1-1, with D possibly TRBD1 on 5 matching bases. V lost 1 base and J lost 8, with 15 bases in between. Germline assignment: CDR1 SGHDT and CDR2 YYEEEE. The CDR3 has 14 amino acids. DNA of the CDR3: TGTGCCAGCAGCTTGTCGTTCGGGGGAGGGGAAGCTTTCTTT. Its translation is CASSLSFGGGEAFF.

This chain's CDR3 is CASSQELDNEQFF. Here the CDR3 DNA reads TGCGCCAGCAGCCAAGAACTAGACAATGAGCAGTTCTTC. The V call is TRBV4-1, the J call TRBJ2-1, with TRBD2 as a possible D gene (5 bases). V lost 0 bases and J lost 5, with 5 bases in between. There are 13 residues in the CDR3. Germline V gene lookup returns CDR1 MGHRA and CDR2 YSYEKL.

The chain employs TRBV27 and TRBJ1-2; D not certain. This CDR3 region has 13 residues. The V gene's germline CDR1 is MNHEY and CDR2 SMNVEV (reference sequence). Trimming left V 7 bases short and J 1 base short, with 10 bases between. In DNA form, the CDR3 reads TGTGCCAGCACCCCCGGGGTTAACTATGGCTACACCTTC. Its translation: CASTPGVNYGYTF.